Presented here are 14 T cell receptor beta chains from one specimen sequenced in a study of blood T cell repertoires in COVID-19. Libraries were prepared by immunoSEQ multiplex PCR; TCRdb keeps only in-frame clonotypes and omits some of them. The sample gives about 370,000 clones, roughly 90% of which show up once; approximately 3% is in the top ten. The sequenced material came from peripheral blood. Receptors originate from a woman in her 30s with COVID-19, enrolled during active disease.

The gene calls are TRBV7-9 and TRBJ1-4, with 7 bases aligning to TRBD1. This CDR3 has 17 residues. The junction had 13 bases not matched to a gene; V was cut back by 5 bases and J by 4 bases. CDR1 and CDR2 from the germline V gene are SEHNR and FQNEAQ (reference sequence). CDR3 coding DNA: TGTGCCAGCAGCCTAGAAGGCGGGGGGACAGATAATGAAAAACTGTTTTTT. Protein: CASSLEGGGTDNEKLFF.

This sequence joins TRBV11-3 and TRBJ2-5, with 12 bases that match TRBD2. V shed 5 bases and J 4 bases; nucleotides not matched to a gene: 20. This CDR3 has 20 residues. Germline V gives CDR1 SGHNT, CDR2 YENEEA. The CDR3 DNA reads TGTGCCAGCAGCCCACTCGAGACTAGCGGGAGAAGGTGGGGGAGAGAGACCCAGTACTTC. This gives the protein CASSPLETSGRRWGRETQYF.

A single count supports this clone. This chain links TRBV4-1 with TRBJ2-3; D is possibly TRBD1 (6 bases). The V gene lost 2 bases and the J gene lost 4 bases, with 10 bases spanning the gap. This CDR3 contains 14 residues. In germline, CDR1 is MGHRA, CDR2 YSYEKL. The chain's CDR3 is CASSQTPGADTQYF. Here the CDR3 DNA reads TGCGCCAGCAGCCAAACCCCAGGGGCAGATACGCAGTATTTT.

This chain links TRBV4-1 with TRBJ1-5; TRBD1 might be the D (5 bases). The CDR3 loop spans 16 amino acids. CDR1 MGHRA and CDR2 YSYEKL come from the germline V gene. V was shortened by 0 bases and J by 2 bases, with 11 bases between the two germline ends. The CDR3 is CASSQDRVGRNQPQHF. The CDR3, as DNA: TGCGCCAGCAGCCAAGACAGGGTGGGCCGCAATCAGCCCCAGCATTTT.

The CDR3 loop is CASNTGYTEAFF. The CDR3 nucleotides read TGTGCCAGCAATACGGGGTACACTGAAGCTTTCTTT. The gene calls are TRBV27 and TRBJ1-1, with D unclear. This CDR3 comprises 12 residues. CDR1 is MNHEY and CDR2 is SMNVEV in the germline V gene (reference sequence). V shed 7 bases and J shed 3 bases, with 9 bases lying between them.

The CDR3 coding sequence is TGTGCCAGCTCACCCCCTTTAGCGGGGGGGCAATACACCAGCTCCTACAATGAGCAGTTCTTC. It yields the protein CASSPPLAGGQYTSSYNEQFF. V and J are TRBV18 and TRBJ2-1; the match to TRBD2 covers 11 bases. The V and J ends lost 3 bases and 0 bases, in that order; junction bases with no gene match: 16. The CDR3 sequence is 21 residues long. Germline values: CDR1 KGHSH, CDR2 LQKENI.

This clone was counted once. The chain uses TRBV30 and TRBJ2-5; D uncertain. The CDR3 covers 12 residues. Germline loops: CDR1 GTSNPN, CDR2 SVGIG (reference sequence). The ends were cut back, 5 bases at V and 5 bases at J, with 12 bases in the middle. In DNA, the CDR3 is TGTGCCTGGGAGGTGGGTGGCGAGACCCAGTACTTC. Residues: CAWEVGGETQYF.

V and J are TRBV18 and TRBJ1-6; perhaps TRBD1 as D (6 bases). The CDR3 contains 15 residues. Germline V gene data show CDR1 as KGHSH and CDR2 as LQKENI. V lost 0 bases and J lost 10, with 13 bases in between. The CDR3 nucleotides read TGTGCCAGCTCACCACCGGCAGGGGTACGATCACCCCTCCACTTT. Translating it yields CASSPPAGVRSPLHF.

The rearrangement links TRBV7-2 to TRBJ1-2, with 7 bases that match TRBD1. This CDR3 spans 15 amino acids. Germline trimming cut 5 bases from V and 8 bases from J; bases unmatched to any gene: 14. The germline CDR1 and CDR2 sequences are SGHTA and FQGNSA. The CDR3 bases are TGTGCCAGCAGCCACAGGGGTCCTGGATTCGGGGGCTACACCTTC. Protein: CASSHRGPGFGGYTF.

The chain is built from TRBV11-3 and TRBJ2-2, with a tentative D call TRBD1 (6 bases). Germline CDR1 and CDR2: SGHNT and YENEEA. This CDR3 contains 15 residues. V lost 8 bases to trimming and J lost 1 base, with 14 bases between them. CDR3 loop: CASLRRGGNTGELFF. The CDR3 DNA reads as TGTGCCAGCCTCAGAAGAGGGGGGAACACCGGGGAGCTGTTTTTT.

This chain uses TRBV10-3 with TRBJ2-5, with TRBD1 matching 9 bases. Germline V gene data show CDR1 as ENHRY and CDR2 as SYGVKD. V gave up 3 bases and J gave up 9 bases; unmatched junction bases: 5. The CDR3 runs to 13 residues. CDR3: CAISDLGQGAQYF. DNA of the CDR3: TGTGCCATCAGTGATTTGGGACAGGGAGCCCAGTACTTC.

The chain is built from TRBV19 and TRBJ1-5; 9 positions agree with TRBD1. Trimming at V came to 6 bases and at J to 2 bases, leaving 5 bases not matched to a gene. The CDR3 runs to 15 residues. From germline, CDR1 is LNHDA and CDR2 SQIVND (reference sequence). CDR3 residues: CASRLGDRGNQPQHF. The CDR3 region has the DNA TGTGCCAGTAGGCTGGGGGACAGGGGCAATCAGCCCCAGCATTTT.

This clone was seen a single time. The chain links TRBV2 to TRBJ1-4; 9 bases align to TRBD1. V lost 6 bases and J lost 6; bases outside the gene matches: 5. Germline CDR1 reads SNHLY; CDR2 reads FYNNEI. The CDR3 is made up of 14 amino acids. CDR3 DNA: TGTGCCAGCAGGGACAGGGGATGGGATGAAAAACTGTTTTTT. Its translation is CASRDRGWDEKLFF.

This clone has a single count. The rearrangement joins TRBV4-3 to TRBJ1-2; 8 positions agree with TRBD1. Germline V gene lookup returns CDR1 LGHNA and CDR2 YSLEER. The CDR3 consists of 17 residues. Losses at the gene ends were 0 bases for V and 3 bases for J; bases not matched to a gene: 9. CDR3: CASSQDYRPGQDYGYTF. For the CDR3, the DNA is TGCGCCAGCAGCCAAGATTACCGGCCGGGACAGGACTATGGCTACACCTTC.